These 32 T cell receptor beta chains originate from one sample sequenced in a study of OX40 agonist ivuxolimab in advanced cancers. Some clones are missing from TCRdb's copy, which holds only in-frame ones; the method was immunoSEQ multiplex PCR. The table shows about 37,000 clones, with 70% to 90% occurring only once. The sequencing used CD4+ or CD8+ T cells sorted from blood, collected in a trial of the OX40 agonist ivuxolimab. These receptors originate from an adult with an advanced solid tumor such as melanoma, head and neck, liver or kidney cancer.

The V and J genes are TRBV2 and TRBJ2-7, with a tentative D call TRBD1 (5 bases). Between the trimmed V and J ends, which lost 5 bases and 2 bases, there was a span of 7 bases. The CDR3 is 12 amino acids. Germline V gives CDR1 SNHLY, CDR2 FYNNEI. This chain's CDR3 is CASSYRTYEQYF. The CDR3, as DNA: TGTGCCAGCAGTTACAGGACCTACGAGCAGTACTTC.

The chain recombines TRBV11-3 with TRBJ2-2, with D unresolved. The V and J ends lost 4 bases and 3 bases respectively, with 15 bases between them. CDR1 and CDR2 (germline): SGHNT, YENEEA. The CDR3 runs to 16 residues. The CDR3 bases are TGTGCCAGCAGCTCAGTCTCTCCCATTTACACCGGGGAGCTGTTTTTT. It yields the protein CASSSVSPIYTGELFF.

The gene calls are TRBV5-4 and TRBJ2-1, with 9 bases identical to TRBD2. The CDR3 contains 13 residues. The V segment lost 7 bases and the J segment 4 bases; nucleotides outside the gene matches: 3. Germline CDR1 is SGHNT and CDR2 is YYREEE (reference sequence). The CDR3 protein is CASVAGAYNEQFF. The CDR3 DNA follows: TGTGCCAGCGTAGCGGGAGCTTACAATGAGCAGTTCTTC.

This sequence joins TRBV28 and TRBJ1-1; tentative D call: TRBD1 (5 bases). From germline, CDR1 is MDHEN and CDR2 SYDVKM. CDR3 size: 15 residues. V was pared by 3 bases and J by 2 bases, with 13 bases between. CDR3 in DNA: TGTGCCAGCAGTTTTCTGACCCGGGGCAACACTGAAGCTTTCTTT. Protein: CASSFLTRGNTEAFF.

V and J are TRBV9 and TRBJ2-2, with a tentative D call TRBD2 (5 bases). V dropped 2 bases and J dropped 2 bases, with 13 bases sitting between them. The germline gives CDR1 SGDLS, CDR2 YYNGEE. CDR3 length: 16 amino acids. The CDR3 nucleotides read TGTGCCAGCAGCGTTTTGGGCGGGCCTAACACCGGGGAGCTGTTTTTT. Translating gives CASSVLGGPNTGELFF.

This clone was observed a single time. V usage is TRBV19 and J usage is TRBJ1-2; a weak D match, TRBD1 (5 bases). The CDR3 covers 15 residues. In germline, CDR1 is LNHDA, CDR2 SQIVND (reference sequence). Trimming stripped 4 bases from V and 2 bases from J, with 14 bases between. The CDR3, as DNA: TGTGCCAGTAGTACCACCCCGACAGTCAACTATGGCTACACCTTC. Its translation: CASSTTPTVNYGYTF.

The chain joins TRBV6-1 to TRBJ1-1; 7 nucleotides line up with TRBD1. Germline V CDR1 and CDR2: MNHNS, SASEGT. J lost 0 bases, V lost 6 bases, and 7 bases had no gene match. CDR3 size: 15 residues. Here the CDR3 reads CASRVYTGVNTEAFF. The CDR3 DNA is TGTGCCAGCAGGGTTTATACAGGGGTGAACACTGAAGCTTTCTTT.

This clone was observed a handful of times. The V and J genes are TRBV30 and TRBJ2-7; 10 nucleotides line up with TRBD1. Trimming at V came to 3 bases and at J to 5 bases, leaving 7 bases not matched to a gene. This CDR3 has 14 residues. Germline values: CDR1 GTSNPN, CDR2 SVGIG (reference sequence). CDR3 in amino acids: CAWSAGQGWDEQYF. The CDR3 DNA sequence: TGTGCCTGGAGCGCGGGACAGGGGTGGGACGAGCAGTACTTC.

This chain joins TRBV7-9 and TRBJ1-5; TRBD1 agrees at 10 bases. Germline lookup yields CDR1 SEHNR and CDR2 FQNEAQ (reference sequence). The CDR3 consists of 16 residues. With V trimmed by 1 base and J by 6 bases, 6 bases remained unmatched. In DNA form, the CDR3 reads TGTGCCAGCAGCTTAGGGACAGGGGGTAGGATTCAGCCCCAGCATTTT. Its protein product is CASSLGTGGRIQPQHF.

This chain uses TRBV5-4 with TRBJ2-3; D is uncertain. Trimming took off 0 bases at V and 0 bases at J, with 5 bases between the two ends. The CDR3 has 14 residues. CDR1 SGHNT and CDR2 YYREEE come from the germline V gene (reference sequence). The CDR3 here is CASSLEGSTDTQYF. CDR3 bases: TGTGCCAGCAGCTTGGAGGGCAGCACAGATACGCAGTATTTT.

This clone is a singleton in its sample. This chain links TRBV5-1 with TRBJ2-5; D unresolved. Trimming pared 3 bases from V and 4 bases from J, leaving 16 bases between. CDR1 and CDR2 (germline): SGHRS, YFSETQ. CDR3 size: 15 residues. The CDR3 sequence: CASSWLWVHGETQYF. For the CDR3, the DNA is TGCGCCAGCAGCTGGCTTTGGGTTCACGGAGAGACCCAGTACTTC.

This chain joins TRBV4-1 and TRBJ1-2; 7 bases match TRBD1. J gave up 4 bases and V 2 bases, and 7 bases lay outside the gene matches. Per germline, CDR1 MGHRA and CDR2 YSYEKL. This CDR3 is 15 amino acids long. CDR3: CASSQLSTGFYGYTF. The CDR3 nucleotides are TGCGCCAGCAGCCAACTCTCGACAGGGTTCTATGGCTACACCTTC.

CDR3 coding DNA: TGTGCCAGTGGGGCCCAACGGGAGACCCAGTACTTC. Translated: CASGAQRETQYF. J is TRBJ2-5 and V is TRBV19; the D gene is possibly TRBD1 (5 bases). V was pared by 8 bases and J by 5 bases, with 12 bases between. Germline CDR1 reads LNHDA; CDR2 reads SQIVND (reference sequence). This CDR3 has 12 residues.

The chain employs TRBV2 and TRBJ2-6; D gene uncertain. Per germline, CDR1 SNHLY and CDR2 FYNNEI. The CDR3 sequence is 13 residues long. The germline V and J ends were trimmed by 6 bases and 0 bases, with 3 bases remaining between them. The CDR3 nucleotides read TGTGCCAGCAGGGACTCTGGGGCCAACGTCCTGACTTTC. This codes for CASRDSGANVLTF.

The chain couples TRBV5-4 to TRBJ1-2, with D unclear. Looked up from germline, CDR1 is SGHNT and CDR2 is YYREEE (reference sequence). V was pared by 2 bases and J by 8 bases, with 13 bases between. This CDR3 has 13 residues. The CDR3 DNA follows: TGTGCCAGCAGCTTTCTAGGGTTCGAGGGCTACACCTTC. Residues: CASSFLGFEGYTF.

This chain uses TRBV7-8 with TRBJ2-3, with D perhaps matching TRBD2 (7 bases). The CDR3 extends over 12 amino acids. Trimming left V 5 bases short and J 6 bases short, with 9 bases between. Germline V lookup: CDR1 SGHVS, CDR2 FQNEAQ. Here the CDR3 reads CASSRGADTQYF. As DNA, the CDR3 is TGTGCCAGCAGCCGGGGGGCGGATACGCAGTATTTT.

In its sample, this clone was seen once. The chain recombines TRBV28 with TRBJ2-7, with D possibly TRBD1 on 6 matching bases. This CDR3 spans 12 amino acids. The V end was cut by 6 bases, the J end by 5 bases, with 11 bases between. Germline V gene data show CDR1 as MDHEN and CDR2 as SYDVKM. The DNA for the CDR3 is TGTGCCAGCAGACAGGGTATCAACGAGCAGTACTTC. Its translation is CASRQGINEQYF.

The chain employs TRBV6-1 and TRBJ2-1; 11 nucleotides align to TRBD2. The CDR3 runs 14 residues. Per the germline V gene, CDR1 is MNHNS and CDR2 is SASEGT. V was clipped by 3 bases and J by 12 bases; unmatched bases: 7. The chain's CDR3 is CASSDRTSGSPQFF. CDR3 nucleotide sequence: TGTGCCAGCAGTGATAGAACTAGCGGGAGCCCGCAGTTCTTC.

The rearrangement joins TRBV7-9 to TRBJ1-3; the match to TRBD1 covers 8 bases. CDR3 length: 14 residues. CDR1 and CDR2 (germline): SEHNR, FQNEAQ (reference sequence). The ends lost 6 bases at V and 6 bases at J; junction bases unmatched: 7. DNA for the CDR3: TGTGCCAGCAGTTCCCGACAGGGGTCAAACACCATATATTTT. It specifies CASSSRQGSNTIYF. Full variable domain (remainder filled in from reference TRBV7-9 and TRBJ1-3): DTGVSQNPRHKITKRGQNVTFRCDPISEHNRLYWYRQTLGQGPEFLTYFQNEAQLEKSRLLSDRFSAERPKGSFSTLEIQRTEQGDSAMYLCASSSRQGSNTIYFGEGSWLTVV.

The chain joins TRBV18 to TRBJ2-3; perhaps TRBD1 as D (5 bases). Germline V gives CDR1 KGHSH, CDR2 LQKENI. There are 13 residues in the CDR3. Trimming stripped 1 base from V and 5 bases from J, with 7 bases between. CDR3 nucleotide sequence: TGTGCCAGCTCACCACGAAGGGGAGATACGCAGTATTTT. Translated, it gives CASSPRRGDTQYF.

This chain uses TRBV2 with TRBJ2-5; 9 bases are shared with TRBD2. V lost 6 bases, J lost 4 bases, and 9 bases stayed unmatched. CDR1 and CDR2 (germline): SNHLY, FYNNEI. The CDR3 contains 15 residues. The DNA for the CDR3 is TGTGCCAGCAGCGCTGGACTAGCGCTCGGAGAGACCCAGTACTTC. Its protein product is CASSAGLALGETQYF.

The chain joins TRBV4-1 to TRBJ1-4; 7 bases map to TRBD1. Trimming cost V 0 bases and J 10 bases; bases outside gene matches: 8. Looked up from germline, CDR1 is MGHRA and CDR2 is YSYEKL. The CDR3 runs 15 residues. This chain's CDR3 is CASSQDWQGGRKLFF. The CDR3 DNA reads as TGCGCCAGCAGCCAAGATTGGCAGGGGGGAAGAAAACTGTTTTTT.

The chain is built from TRBV7-8 and TRBJ2-7; D unclear. Trimming took 1 base from V and 5 from J, leaving 12 bases between them. Germline-derived CDR1 and CDR2 are SGHVS and FQNEAQ. CDR3 length: 14 amino acids. The CDR3 sequence is CASSLVSGNHEQYF. The CDR3 region has the DNA TGTGCCAGCAGCTTAGTTTCTGGGAACCACGAGCAGTACTTC.

The chain recombines TRBV6-5 with TRBJ1-2; D is ambiguous. The CDR3 runs 11 residues. The germline gives CDR1 MNHEY, CDR2 SVGAGI. Between the trimmed V and J ends, which lost 7 bases and 5 bases, there was a span of 8 bases. The DNA of the CDR3 is TGTGCCAGCATGGGTCTGTATGGCTACACCTTC. This gives the protein CASMGLYGYTF.

The V and J genes are TRBV5-1 and TRBJ1-2, with 8 bases that match TRBD1. The J segment lost 8 bases and the V segment lost 4 bases, leaving 7 bases of the junction unmatched. CDR1 is SGHRS, CDR2 YFSETQ, per germline. This CDR3 region has 13 residues. The CDR3 DNA reads TGCGCCAGCAGCCTGGGACAGGCAAACGGCTACACCTTC. This codes for CASSLGQANGYTF.

This chain uses TRBV5-1 with TRBJ2-5; 8 bases fit TRBD1. Germline V CDR1 and CDR2: SGHRS, YFSETQ. V lost 5 bases, J lost 5 bases, and 23 bases stayed unmatched. This CDR3 is 19 amino acids long. CDR3: CASSPGVRGRGIVAETQYF. CDR3 nucleotides: TGCGCCAGCAGTCCTGGGGTCAGGGGGCGAGGAATCGTGGCGGAGACCCAGTACTTC.

This chain connects TRBV6-5 to TRBJ1-1; the D is unclear. Germline values: CDR1 MNHEY, CDR2 SVGAGI. V was pared by 2 bases and J by 7 bases, with 11 bases between. The CDR3 runs 13 residues. CDR3 bases: TGTGCCAGCAGTTACCTTTGGACGGATGAAGCTTTCTTT. This encodes CASSYLWTDEAFF.

CDR3 in DNA: TGTGCCAGTAGTCTTAACAGGGGCTTGAACACTGAAGCTTTCTTT. It specifies CASSLNRGLNTEAFF. V usage is TRBV19 and J usage is TRBJ1-1; the match to TRBD1 covers 7 bases. This CDR3 comprises 15 residues. With V trimmed by 5 bases and J by 0 bases, 6 bases remained unmatched. Germline V gives CDR1 LNHDA, CDR2 SQIVND (reference sequence).

V usage is TRBV25-1 and J usage is TRBJ1-2; D is unresolved. This CDR3 has 14 residues. V was pared by 2 bases and J by 4 bases, with 11 bases between. Germline values: CDR1 MGHDK, CDR2 SYGVNS. The CDR3 region has the DNA TGTGCCAGCAGTGAAGGGAACAGATTCTATGGCTACACCTTC. This gives the protein CASSEGNRFYGYTF.

CDR3 region: CASSWGLAAYNEQFF. The CDR3 nucleotides are TGTGCCAGCAGCTGGGGACTAGCGGCTTACAATGAGCAGTTCTTC. The chain carries TRBV5-6 and TRBJ2-1; TRBD2 matches 11 bases. The CDR3 contains 15 residues. Germline CDR1 SGHDT, CDR2 YYEEEE. V was pared by 3 bases and J by 4 bases, with 3 bases of the junction left unmatched.

The V and J genes are TRBV10-1 and TRBJ2-1; 7 bases fit TRBD1. After removal of 4 bases from V and 5 bases from J, the junction contained 8 bases not matched to a gene. Germline CDR1 reads WNHNN; CDR2 reads SYGVQD (reference sequence). The CDR3 is made up of 15 amino acids. This CDR3 is CASSGAQQGNNEQFF. The CDR3 DNA reads TGCGCCAGCAGTGGCGCCCAACAGGGGAACAATGAGCAGTTCTTC.

The chain is built from TRBV9 and TRBJ2-7, with 8 bases matching TRBD2. This CDR3 has 16 residues. The germline gives CDR1 SGDLS, CDR2 YYNGEE. J was trimmed by 2 bases and V by 4 bases; bases with no gene match: 11. The CDR3 DNA sequence: TGTGCCAGCAGCACCCGAAATAGCGGGGCCCCCTACGAGCAGTACTTC. This translates into CASSTRNSGAPYEQYF.